This entry lists 10 T cell receptor beta chains sequenced from one sample in a study of T cells in localized non-small cell lung cancer. Sequencing used immunoSEQ multiplex PCR; TCRdb keeps in-frame clones, though not all of them. The table includes roughly 1,400 clones, around a fifth detected once. Sequencing was performed on normal lung tissue next to the tumor, taken before any cancer treatment. Source of these receptors: a male donor at least 60 years old with stage III squamous cell lung carcinoma.

This clone is large. This chain connects TRBV6-8 to TRBJ2-1; a weak D match, TRBD2 (6 bases). CDR1 and CDR2 (germline): MNHGY, SAAAGT. Trimming removed 4 bases from V and 5 bases from J, with 9 bases in between. The CDR3 extends over 13 amino acids. The CDR3 loop is CASSWRGDNEQFF. As DNA, the CDR3 is TGTGCCAGCAGTTGGCGGGGCGACAATGAGCAGTTCTTC.

The chain combines TRBV9 with TRBJ2-7, with D perhaps TRBD2 (5 bases). The germline V gene has CDR1 SGDLS and CDR2 YYNGEE. Trimming removed 4 bases at V and 1 base at J, with 18 bases between. The length of the CDR3 is 16 residues. The CDR3 nucleotides read TGTGCCAGCAGCCCTGGCCCCGGGAAGGGTTCCTACGAGCAGTACTTC. Protein: CASSPGPGKGSYEQYF.

The rearrangement links TRBV5-1 to TRBJ2-2; D gene ambiguous. This CDR3 is 15 amino acids long. V lost 6 bases and J lost 4, with 16 bases in between. CDR1 is SGHRS, CDR2 YFSETQ, per germline. CDR3 DNA sequence: TGCGCCAGCACCGTCAGCTATAGTGGCACCGGGGAGCTGTTTTTT. Protein: CASTVSYSGTGELFF.

This clone is large within its sample. The rearrangement links TRBV11-3 to TRBJ1-4; a weak D match, TRBD1 (5 bases). V was shortened by 1 base and J by 6 bases, with 12 bases between the two germline ends. The germline CDR1 and CDR2 sequences are SGHNT and YENEEA. The CDR3 totals 15 residues. CDR3 bases: TGTGCCAGCAGCTTAGTTGAGTGGGGGGATGAAAAACTGTTTTTT. Its protein is CASSLVEWGDEKLFF.

By share, this clone ranks as medium-sized. CDR3: CAIGPGQGIFYEQYF. In DNA, the CDR3 is TGTGCCATCGGCCCGGGACAGGGGATCTTCTACGAGCAGTACTTC. The gene calls are TRBV6-8 and TRBJ2-7; 10 positions agree with TRBD1. The germline CDR1 and CDR2 sequences are MNHGY and SAAAGT. The V segment lost 10 bases and the J segment 3 bases; nucleotides outside the gene matches: 12. The CDR3 contains 15 residues.

The chain couples TRBV28 to TRBJ1-4; D unresolved. The CDR3 loop spans 14 amino acids. The V gene lost 2 bases and the J gene lost 5 bases, with 9 bases spanning the gap. The V gene's germline CDR1 is MDHEN and CDR2 SYDVKM. CDR3 in amino acids: CASSLAQLNEKLFF. The CDR3 nucleotides are TGTGCCAGCAGTTTAGCCCAGTTGAATGAAAAACTGTTTTTT.

The chain couples TRBV30 to TRBJ2-5; 7 bases fit TRBD2. Germline loops: CDR1 GTSNPN, CDR2 SVGIG (reference sequence). The CDR3 contains 15 residues. V dropped 3 bases and J dropped 4; count of bases not matched to a gene: 11. The CDR3 is CAWSVGGSRRETQYF. CDR3 sequence (DNA): TGTGCCTGGAGCGTGGGAGGGAGCAGGCGAGAGACCCAGTACTTC.

This clone was picked up a small number of times. This chain joins TRBV9 and TRBJ1-2; tentative D call: TRBD1 (5 bases). Trimming removed 7 bases from V and 4 bases from J, with 14 bases in between. CDR1 and CDR2 (germline): SGDLS, YYNGEE. This CDR3 spans 13 amino acids. The CDR3 is CASDGGPTYGYTF. In nucleotides, the CDR3 is TGTGCCAGCGACGGGGGTCCTACCTATGGCTACACCTTC.

Remarks on this clone: Mismatch with germline at one junction end may stem from a read error. The chain couples TRBV6-8 to TRBJ2-2; D gene ambiguous. Germline V gene sequence: CDR1 MNHGY, CDR2 SAAAGT. The CDR3 totals 13 residues. CDR3 nucleotides: TGTGCCATCAGTGCTCCTAACACCGGGGAGCTGTTTTTT. Residues: CAISAPNTGELFF.

By share, this clone counts as medium-sized. V usage is TRBV11-3 and J usage is TRBJ1-5; TRBD1 aligns across 7 bases. J was trimmed by 4 bases and V by 0 bases; bases with no gene match: 3. CDR1 and CDR2 (germline): SGHNT, YENEEA. The CDR3 is 15 amino acids. The CDR3 loop reads CASSLDEQGNQPQHF. Written as DNA, the CDR3 is TGTGCCAGCAGCTTAGATGAACAGGGGAATCAGCCCCAGCATTTT.